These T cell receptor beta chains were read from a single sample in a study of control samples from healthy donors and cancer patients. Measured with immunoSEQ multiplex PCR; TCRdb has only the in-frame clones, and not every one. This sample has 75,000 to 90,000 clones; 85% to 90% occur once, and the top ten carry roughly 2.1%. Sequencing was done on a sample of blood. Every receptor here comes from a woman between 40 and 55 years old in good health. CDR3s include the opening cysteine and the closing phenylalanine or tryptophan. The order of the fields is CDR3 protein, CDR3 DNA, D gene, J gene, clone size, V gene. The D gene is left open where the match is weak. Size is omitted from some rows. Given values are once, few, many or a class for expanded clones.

CASKDYGYTF | TGTGCCAGTAAGGATTATGGCTACACCTTC | - | TRBJ1-2 | - | TRBV19
CAWSKQVGTEAFF | TGTGCCTGGAGTAAACAAGTGGGCACTGAAGCTTTCTTT | - | TRBJ1-1 | once | TRBV30
CASRRAGSFSYEQYF | TGTGCCAGCAGAAGGGCGGGGTCCTTCTCCTACGAGCAGTACTTC | - | TRBJ2-7 | - | TRBV7-8
CASSRESAGAYEQYF | TGTGCCAGCAGTCGGGAGTCGGCGGGAGCCTACGAGCAGTACTTC | TRBD2 | TRBJ2-7 | - | TRBV6-2/TRBV6-3
CASRIDRNTEAFF | TGTGCCAGCAGAATAGACAGGAACACTGAAGCTTTCTTT | - | TRBJ1-1 | - | TRBV6-4
CASSKTSGGHSYEQYF | TGTGCCAGCAGCAAAACTAGCGGGGGTCACTCCTACGAGCAGTACTTC | TRBD2 | TRBJ2-7 | once | TRBV7-2
CASSTLWGAQYF | TGTGCCAGCAGTACCCTTTGGGGGGCCCAGTACTTC | - | TRBJ2-5 | - | TRBV21-1
CASSRDRVNTGELFF | TGTGCCAGCAGCAGGGACAGGGTGAACACCGGGGAGCTGTTTTTT | TRBD1 | TRBJ2-2 | - | TRBV9
CATEEADTQYF | TGTGCCACCGAAGAGGCAGATACGCAGTATTTT | - | TRBJ2-3 | - | TRBV7-7
CASSPLGGPDTQYF | TGTGCCAGCAGCCCCCTTGGTGGGCCAGATACGCAGTATTTT | - | TRBJ2-3 | - | TRBV7-2
CASSENRGQQFF | TGTGCCAGCAGTGAAAACAGGGGACAACAGTTCTTC | TRBD1 | TRBJ2-1 | - | TRBV7-2
CASSQEVGWSTDTQYF | TGTGCCAGCAGCCAAGAGGTTGGATGGTCCACAGATACGCAGTATTTT | - | TRBJ2-3 | - | TRBV3-1/TRBV3-2
CAISEGGPGETQYF | TGTGCCATCAGTGAGGGGGGACCTGGTGAGACCCAGTACTTC | - | TRBJ2-5 | few | TRBV10-3
CASSLGQDINYGYTF | TGTGCCAGCAGTTTGGGACAGGATATCAACTATGGCTACACCTTC | TRBD1 | TRBJ1-2 | once | TRBV6-5
CAVSEGASADTQYF | TGTGCCGTCAGTGAAGGGGCTAGCGCAGATACGCAGTATTTT | - | TRBJ2-3 | - | TRBV10-3
CASSYPEGGNYEQYF | TGTGCCAGCAGTTACCCGGAGGGGGGGAACTACGAGCAGTACTTC | - | TRBJ2-7 | - | TRBV6-2/TRBV6-3
CASRERQGRGGYTF | TGTGCCAGCAGGGAAAGGCAGGGGAGAGGCGGCTACACCTTC | - | TRBJ1-2 | - | TRBV5-4
CASSRGQGTYGYTF | TGTGCCAGCAGCCGGGGACAGGGGACCTATGGCTACACCTTC | TRBD1 | TRBJ1-2 | - | TRBV6-5
CTSSQESAELRSGANVLTF | TGCACCAGCAGCCAAGAATCGGCGGAGTTACGCTCTGGGGCCAACGTCCTGACTTTC | - | TRBJ2-6 | - | TRBV1
CASSPWAGPRLDTQYF | TGTGCCAGCAGCCCTTGGGCGGGGCCTAGATTGGATACGCAGTATTTT | - | TRBJ2-3 | - | TRBV7-2
CAISDPGTPGQHF | TGTGCCATCAGTGACCCAGGGACTCCAGGGCAGCATTTT | - | TRBJ1-5 | - | TRBV10-3
CASSRTGTASYEQYF | TGTGCCAGTAGCCGGACCGGGACGGCCTCCTACGAGCAGTACTTC | - | TRBJ2-7 | - | TRBV19
CATSDEKGSWATNEKLFF | TGTGCCACCAGTGATGAGAAGGGATCTTGGGCAACTAATGAAAAACTGTTTTTT | - | TRBJ1-4 | - | TRBV24-1
CATQREPQETQYF | TGTGCCACCCAGCGGGAGCCCCAAGAGACCCAGTACTTC | TRBD2 | TRBJ2-5 | - | TRBV6-6
CSASLGREAFF | TGCAGTGCTAGTCTGGGCAGGGAAGCTTTCTTT | - | TRBJ1-1 | few | TRBV20-1
CASSGDLRDYEQYF | TGTGCCAGCAGTGGGGACCTCAGGGACTACGAGCAGTACTTC | - | TRBJ2-7 | - | TRBV2
CASSSDTSYEQYF | TGTGCCAGCAGCTCTGACACCTCCTACGAGCAGTACTTC | - | TRBJ2-7 | - | TRBV3-1/TRBV3-2
CAWSVMAGAVQETQYF | TGTGCCTGGAGTGTAATGGCGGGGGCTGTCCAAGAGACCCAGTACTTC | - | TRBJ2-5 | - | TRBV30
CASSQDRRLGQGRWDYGYTF | TGCGCCAGCAGCCAAGATCGGCGGTTGGGACAGGGACGTTGGGACTATGGCTACACCTTC | TRBD1 | TRBJ1-2 | - | TRBV4-3
CASRLSRDRLKTQYF | TGTGCCAGCAGACTTTCGCGGGACAGACTTAAGACCCAGTACTTC | - | TRBJ2-5 | - | TRBV5-5
CASSPERGGRNEQFF | TGCGCCAGCAGCCCTGAGCGGGGGGGCCGCAATGAGCAGTTCTTC | TRBD2 | TRBJ2-1 | - | TRBV5-1
CSAMNRESYTF | TGCAGCGCCATGAACAGGGAAAGCTACACCTTC | - | TRBJ1-2 | - | TRBV29-1
CSVYRGVNTEAFF | TGCAGCGTTTACAGGGGTGTGAACACTGAAGCTTTCTTT | TRBD1 | TRBJ1-1 | - | TRBV29-1
CSVVAGVDEQYF | TGCAGCGTTGTGGCAGGGGTGGACGAGCAGTACTTC | - | TRBJ2-7 | - | TRBV29-1
CASSYSAGHGSYEQYF | TGCGCCAGCAGCTACTCAGCGGGACACGGCTCCTACGAGCAGTACTTC | - | TRBJ2-7 | - | TRBV5-1
CASSLGTNQPQHF | TGTGCCAGCAGTTTAGGGACTAATCAGCCCCAGCATTTT | - | TRBJ1-5 | - | TRBV27
CASSQGGQEYQPQHF | TGTGCCAGCAGCCAGGGGGGACAGGAGTATCAGCCCCAGCATTTT | TRBD1 | TRBJ1-5 | many | TRBV3-1/TRBV3-2
CASSPWGKAQNYGYTF | TGTGCCAGCAGCCCTTGGGGAAAGGCCCAGAACTATGGCTACACCTTC | - | TRBJ1-2 | - | TRBV6-2/TRBV6-3
CASSPANTGELFF | TGTGCCAGCAGCCCCGCAAACACCGGGGAGCTGTTTTTT | - | TRBJ2-2 | once | TRBV7-3
CASSLRGQMNTEAFF | TGTGCCAGCAGCTTAAGGGGACAAATGAACACTGAAGCTTTCTTT | - | TRBJ1-1 | - | TRBV5-4
CASSGQGRETQYF | TGTGCCAGTAGTGGGCAGGGTAGGGAGACCCAGTACTTC | - | TRBJ2-5 | - | TRBV19
CASSLGGEKLFF | TGTGCCAGCAGTCTCGGGGGGGAAAAACTGTTTTTT | - | TRBJ1-4 | - | TRBV25-1
CASSEDGTSWNEQFF | TGTGCCAGCAGTGAAGATGGGACTAGTTGGAATGAGCAGTTCTTC | TRBD2 | TRBJ2-1 | - | TRBV6-4
CSVEAWGGSLYEQYF | TGCAGCGTTGAAGCCTGGGGAGGGTCCCTCTACGAGCAGTACTTC | TRBD2 | TRBJ2-7 | - | TRBV29-1
CATSRGDRSYGYTF | TGTGCCACCAGCAGAGGGGACCGTTCCTATGGCTACACCTTC | - | TRBJ1-2 | - | TRBV15
CASSEDLAGDTGELFF | TGTGCCAGCAGTGAGGATCTAGCGGGGGACACCGGGGAGCTGTTTTTT | TRBD2 | TRBJ2-2 | - | TRBV6-1
CASSFTKNTDTQYF | TGTGCCAGCAGCTTCACAAAAAACACAGATACGCAGTATTTT | - | TRBJ2-3 | - | TRBV11-3
CASSPWTGTDTQYF | TGCGCCAGCAGCCCCTGGACAGGGACGGATACGCAGTATTTT | TRBD1 | TRBJ2-3 | - | TRBV5-1
CATSDPKGDTEAFF | TGTGCCACCAGTGACCCTAAAGGGGACACTGAAGCTTTCTTT | - | TRBJ1-1 | once | TRBV24-1
CASSVGSGTLNTEAFF | TGTGCCAGCAGCGTAGGGTCCGGGACATTGAACACTGAAGCTTTCTTT | - | TRBJ1-1 | - | TRBV9
CASRTGNEQFF | TGCGCCAGCCGGACGGGGAATGAGCAGTTCTTC | - | TRBJ2-1 | - | TRBV5-1